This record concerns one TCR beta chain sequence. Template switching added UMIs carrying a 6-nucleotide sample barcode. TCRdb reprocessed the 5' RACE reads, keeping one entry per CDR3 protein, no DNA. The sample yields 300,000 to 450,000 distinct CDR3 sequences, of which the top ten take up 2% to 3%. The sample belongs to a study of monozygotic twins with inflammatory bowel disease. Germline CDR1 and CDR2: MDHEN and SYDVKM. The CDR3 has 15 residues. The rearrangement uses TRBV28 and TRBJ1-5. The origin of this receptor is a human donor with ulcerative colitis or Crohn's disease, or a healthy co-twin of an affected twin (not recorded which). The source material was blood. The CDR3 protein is CASSLLTSSNQPQHF.